The present T cell receptor (beta chain) was sequenced within a study of regulatory T cells in long-lasting Graves disease. Looking at the study overall: Newly diagnosed Graves' patients had under 3 months of antithyroid drugs. Findings and caveats of the study: Repertoires from persistent disease leaned toward TRBV28, TRBJ1-2 and TRBJ2-5.

In building TCR beta libraries, iRepertoire HTBI primers were used together with Arm-PCR of CDR3 regions. Each CDR3 protein is one row after TCRdb ran MiXCR on the multiplex PCR reads. The table includes approximately 560,000 distinct CDR3 sequences, around 16% detected once. The CDR3 sequence is 13 residues long. V was pared by 3 bases and J by 4 bases, with 10 bases between. Germline V lookup: CDR1 SEHNR, CDR2 FQNEAQ (reference sequence). Worth noting for this clonotype: Its target is unknown.

The time point here: newly diagnosed GD, antithyroid drugs for less than 3 months. There was RNA extracted from PBMCs, and the TCR library was made from it. The sample was also reused in another study, on T cells in Graves' hyperthyroidism and ophthalmopathy. That study adds: Absent ophthalmopathy progression within 18 months defined stable Graves' hyperthyroidism.

The J gene is TRBJ2-7, the V gene TRBV7-9; TRBD2 might be the D (5 bases). This TCR was sampled from a man aged 18 to 35 with Graves disease. The starting material was peripheral blood mononuclear cells (PBMCs), obtained at new diagnosis, from a patient treated with antithyroid drugs. CDR3 bases: TGTGCCAGCAGCTTCCACGGGATATACGAGCAGTACTTC. Its protein product is CASSFHGIYEQYF.